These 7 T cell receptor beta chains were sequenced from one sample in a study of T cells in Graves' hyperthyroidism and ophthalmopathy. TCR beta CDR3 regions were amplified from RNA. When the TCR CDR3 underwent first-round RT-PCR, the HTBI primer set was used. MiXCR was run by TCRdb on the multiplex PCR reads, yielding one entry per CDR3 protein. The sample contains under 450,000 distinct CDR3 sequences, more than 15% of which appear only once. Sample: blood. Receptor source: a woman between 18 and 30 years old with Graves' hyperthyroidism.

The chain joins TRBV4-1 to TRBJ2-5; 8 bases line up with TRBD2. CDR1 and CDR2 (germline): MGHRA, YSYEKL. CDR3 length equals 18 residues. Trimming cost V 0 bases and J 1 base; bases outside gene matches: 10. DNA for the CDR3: TGCGCCAGCAGCCAAGAGGGGCTAAGCGGGGGCCCCCAAGAGACCCAGTACTTC. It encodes CASSQEGLSGGPQETQYF.

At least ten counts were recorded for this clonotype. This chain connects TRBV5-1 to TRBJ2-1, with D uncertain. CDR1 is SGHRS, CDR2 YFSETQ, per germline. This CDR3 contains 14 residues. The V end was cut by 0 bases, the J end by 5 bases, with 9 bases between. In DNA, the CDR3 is TGCGCCAGCAGCTTGGCGACTGGACACAATGAGCAGTTCTTC. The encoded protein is CASSLATGHNEQFF. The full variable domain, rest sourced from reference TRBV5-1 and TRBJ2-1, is KAGVTQTPRYLIKTRGQQVTLSCSPISGHRSVSWYQQTPGQGLQFLFEYFSETQRNKGNFPGRFSGRQFSNSRSEMNVSTLELGDSALYLCASSLATGHNEQFFGPGTRLTVL.

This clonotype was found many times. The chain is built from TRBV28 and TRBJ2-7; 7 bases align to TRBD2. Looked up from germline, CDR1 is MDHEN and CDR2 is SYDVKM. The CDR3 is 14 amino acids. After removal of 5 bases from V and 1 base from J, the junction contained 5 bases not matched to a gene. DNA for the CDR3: TGTGCCAGCAGTCTCCTAGCGGAATCCTACGAGCAGTACTTC. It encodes CASSLLAESYEQYF.

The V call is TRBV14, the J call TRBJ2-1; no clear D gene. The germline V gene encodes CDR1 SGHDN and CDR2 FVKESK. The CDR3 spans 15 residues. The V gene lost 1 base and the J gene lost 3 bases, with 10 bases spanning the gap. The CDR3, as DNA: TGTGCCAGCAGCCAAGGTCAGGCAAACTACAATGAGCAGTTCTTC. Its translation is CASSQGQANYNEQFF.

The CDR3 loop reads CASSSAWQPPTNYGYTF. The CDR3 DNA follows: TGTGCCAGTAGTTCGGCATGGCAGCCGCCGACTAACTATGGCTACACCTTC. The chain employs TRBV19 and TRBJ1-2; the D is unclear. The CDR3 consists of 17 residues. CDR1 is LNHDA and CDR2 is SQIVND in the germline V gene (reference sequence). With 5 bases removed from V and 0 bases from J, the gap between germline ends came to 19 bases.

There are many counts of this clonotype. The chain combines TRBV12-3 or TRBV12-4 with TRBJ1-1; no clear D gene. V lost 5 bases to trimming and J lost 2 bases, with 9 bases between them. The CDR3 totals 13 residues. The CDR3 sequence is CASSPRSNTEAFF. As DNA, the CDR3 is TGTGCCAGCAGTCCAAGGTCAAACACTGAAGCTTTCTTT.

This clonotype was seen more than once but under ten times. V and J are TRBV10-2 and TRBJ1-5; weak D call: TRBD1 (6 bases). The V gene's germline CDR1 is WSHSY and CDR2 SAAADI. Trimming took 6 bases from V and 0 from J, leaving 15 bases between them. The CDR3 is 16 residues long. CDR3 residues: CASSWDMHYSNQPQHF. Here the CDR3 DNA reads TGCGCCAGCAGCTGGGACATGCATTATAGCAATCAGCCCCAGCATTTT.